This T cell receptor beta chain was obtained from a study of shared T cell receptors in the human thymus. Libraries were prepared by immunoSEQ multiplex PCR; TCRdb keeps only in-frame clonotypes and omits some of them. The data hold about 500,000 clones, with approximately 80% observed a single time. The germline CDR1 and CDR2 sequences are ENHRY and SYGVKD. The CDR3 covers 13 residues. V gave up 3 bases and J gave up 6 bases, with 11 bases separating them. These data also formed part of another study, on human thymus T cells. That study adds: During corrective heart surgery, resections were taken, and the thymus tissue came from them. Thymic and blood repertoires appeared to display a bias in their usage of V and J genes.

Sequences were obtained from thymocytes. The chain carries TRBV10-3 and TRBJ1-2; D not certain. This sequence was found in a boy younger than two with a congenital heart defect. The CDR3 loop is CAISEMEENGYTF. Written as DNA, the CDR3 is TGTGCCATCAGTGAAATGGAGGAGAATGGCTACACCTTC.